The rows below give T cell receptor beta chains drawn from one sample of a study of shared clonotypes between healthy human individuals. The table came from immunoSEQ multiplex PCR; TCRdb's copy has only in-frame clones and leaves some out. The top ten clones hold less than 40% of a sample with approximately 640,000 clones, 90% of them seen once. Sequencing input: memory CD8+ T cells from PBMCs. These TCRs come from a man younger than 35 in good health. Some clones in this sample may be carry-over from other donors' samples. The CDR3 runs from the conserved cysteine through the conserved F or W. Each record gives: clone size, J gene, V gene, D gene, CDR3 DNA, CDR3 protein. D genes are given only for firm matches. Rows may omit the clone size; those that give it use once, few, many or a size class.

clone_size: once
j_call: TRBJ1-2
v_call: TRBV7-2
d_call: .
cdr3_nt: TGTGCCAGCAGCGAAAGGACGGCGCCGAGCTATGGCTACACCTTC
cdr3_aa: CASSERTAPSYGYTF

clone_size: .
j_call: TRBJ2-7
v_call: TRBV28
d_call: TRBD2
cdr3_nt: TGTGCCAGCAGTTTGGGTAGCGGGATCCCGTACGAGCAGTACTTC
cdr3_aa: CASSLGSGIPYEQYF

clone_size: .
j_call: TRBJ2-7
v_call: TRBV5-6
d_call: TRBD1
cdr3_nt: TGTGCCAGCAGTCGGATCCGGGACAGGGGAGGGTACGAGCAGTACTTC
cdr3_aa: CASSRIRDRGGYEQYF

clone_size: .
j_call: TRBJ2-7
v_call: TRBV2
d_call: TRBD1
cdr3_nt: TGTGCCAGCAGGCGGACAGGGGGAACCCCTTACGAGCAGTACTTC
cdr3_aa: CASRRTGGTPYEQYF

clone_size: .
j_call: TRBJ2-1
v_call: TRBV9
d_call: TRBD1
cdr3_nt: TGTGCCAGCAGCCCCCCGGGACAGGGGAAATACAATGAGCAGTTCTTC
cdr3_aa: CASSPPGQGKYNEQFF

clone_size: .
j_call: TRBJ2-7
v_call: TRBV5-1
d_call: .
cdr3_nt: TGCGCCAGCAGCTTGGGTTGGTTGCCCTACGAGCAGTACTTC
cdr3_aa: CASSLGWLPYEQYF

clone_size: .
j_call: TRBJ2-3
v_call: TRBV29-1
d_call: .
cdr3_nt: TGCAGCCTCTTAACAGGTTCCACAGATACGCAGTATTTT
cdr3_aa: CSLLTGSTDTQYF

clone_size: .
j_call: TRBJ2-3
v_call: TRBV7-9
d_call: .
cdr3_nt: TGTGCCAGCAGCTCCCCAGATACGCAGTATTTT
cdr3_aa: CASSSPDTQYF

clone_size: .
j_call: TRBJ1-2
v_call: TRBV28
d_call: TRBD1
cdr3_nt: TGTGCCAGCAGCCGTCCCGGGACAGGGCAAAACTATGGCTACACCTTC
cdr3_aa: CASSRPGTGQNYGYTF

clone_size: .
j_call: TRBJ1-1
v_call: TRBV7-2
d_call: TRBD1
cdr3_nt: TGTGCCAGCAGCACCTGGGACAGGGCCTCTGAAGCTTTCTTT
cdr3_aa: CASSTWDRASEAFF

clone_size: .
j_call: TRBJ2-1
v_call: TRBV5-4
d_call: .
cdr3_nt: TGTGCCAGCAGCTTGGGGCAGCTCCTATACAATGAGCAGTTCTTC
cdr3_aa: CASSLGQLLYNEQFF

clone_size: .
j_call: TRBJ2-7
v_call: TRBV7-6
d_call: .
cdr3_nt: TGTGCCAGCAGCTTCAGGGCGCACGAGCAGTACTTC
cdr3_aa: CASSFRAHEQYF

clone_size: .
j_call: TRBJ2-3
v_call: TRBV9
d_call: .
cdr3_nt: TGTGCCAGCAGCGTAGGTCTCCATTCTATGGCAGATACGCAGTATTTT
cdr3_aa: CASSVGLHSMADTQYF

clone_size: .
j_call: TRBJ2-7
v_call: TRBV14
d_call: TRBD1
cdr3_nt: TGTGCCAGCAGCAACGGCTACAGGGGGCCCTACGAGCAGTACTTC
cdr3_aa: CASSNGYRGPYEQYF

clone_size: .
j_call: TRBJ1-3
v_call: TRBV9
d_call: TRBD1
cdr3_nt: TGTGCCAGCAGCGGAGGACAGGGCCCCCTTTACAACTCTGGAAACACCATATATTTT
cdr3_aa: CASSGGQGPLYNSGNTIYF

clone_size: once
j_call: TRBJ2-3
v_call: TRBV19
d_call: TRBD2
cdr3_nt: TGTGCCAGTAGTATGAGACTAGCGGTCACAGATACGCAGTATTTT
cdr3_aa: CASSMRLAVTDTQYF

clone_size: .
j_call: TRBJ1-1
v_call: TRBV11-2
d_call: .
cdr3_nt: TGTGCCAGCAGCCCTATCCTGGGGAACACTGAAGCTTTCTTT
cdr3_aa: CASSPILGNTEAFF

clone_size: .
j_call: TRBJ2-7
v_call: TRBV28
d_call: TRBD2
cdr3_nt: TGTGCCAGCAGGCTCGCGCTAGCGGGGTCCCACGAGCAGTACTTC
cdr3_aa: CASRLALAGSHEQYF

clone_size: once
j_call: TRBJ2-1
v_call: TRBV6-4
d_call: TRBD2
cdr3_nt: TGTGCCAGCAGTGAGCTAGCGGGAGCTTACAATGAGCAGTTCTTC
cdr3_aa: CASSELAGAYNEQFF

clone_size: few
j_call: TRBJ2-7
v_call: TRBV7-9
d_call: TRBD1
cdr3_nt: TGTGCCAGCAGCCCTACAGGGGCCGAGCAGTACTTC
cdr3_aa: CASSPTGAEQYF

clone_size: .
j_call: TRBJ1-1
v_call: TRBV28
d_call: .
cdr3_nt: TGTGCCAGCAGTTTATTAAGGACCCTTAACACTGAAGCTTTCTTT
cdr3_aa: CASSLLRTLNTEAFF

clone_size: .
j_call: TRBJ2-7
v_call: TRBV29-1
d_call: TRBD1
cdr3_nt: TGCAGCGTACTACAGGGGCCCCCCTACGAGCAGTACTTC
cdr3_aa: CSVLQGPPYEQYF

clone_size: .
j_call: TRBJ2-7
v_call: TRBV4-3
d_call: TRBD1
cdr3_nt: TGCGCCAGCAGCCAAGGTAGGGACAGGGGCTTCGAGCAGTACTTC
cdr3_aa: CASSQGRDRGFEQYF

clone_size: .
j_call: TRBJ1-1
v_call: TRBV28
d_call: .
cdr3_nt: TGTGCCAGCAGACTACCTCCGGACAGAGCTTTCTTT
cdr3_aa: CASRLPPDRAFF

clone_size: once
j_call: TRBJ1-1
v_call: TRBV6-1
d_call: .
cdr3_nt: TGTGCCAGCAGTGAATGGTACAGGGCCAACACTGAAGCTTTCTTT
cdr3_aa: CASSEWYRANTEAFF

clone_size: .
j_call: TRBJ2-3
v_call: TRBV27
d_call: TRBD2
cdr3_nt: TGTGCCAGCAGCCCCGCAGCTAGCGGACCGAGGGATACGCAGTATTTT
cdr3_aa: CASSPAASGPRDTQYF

clone_size: .
j_call: TRBJ2-1
v_call: TRBV4-2
d_call: TRBD2
cdr3_nt: TGTGCCAGCAGCGTATTGGCTAGCGGGAGTAATGAGCAGTTCTTC
cdr3_aa: CASSVLASGSNEQFF

clone_size: .
j_call: TRBJ2-1
v_call: TRBV11-1
d_call: .
cdr3_nt: TGTGCCAGCGCTGGTGGTGAGCAGTTCTTC
cdr3_aa: CASAGGEQFF

clone_size: .
j_call: TRBJ2-5
v_call: TRBV19
d_call: TRBD1
cdr3_nt: TGTGCCAGTAGTATGGACAGGGAAGGTCAAGAGACCCAGTACTTC
cdr3_aa: CASSMDREGQETQYF

clone_size: .
j_call: TRBJ2-1
v_call: TRBV9
d_call: .
cdr3_nt: TGTGCCAGCAGCGGGGGGAGCCTTTACAATGAGCAGTTCTTC
cdr3_aa: CASSGGSLYNEQFF

clone_size: few
j_call: TRBJ2-5
v_call: TRBV11-2
d_call: .
cdr3_nt: TGTGCCAGCAGCTTAGAGGGCTCTAGGTGGGAGACCCAGTACTTC
cdr3_aa: CASSLEGSRWETQYF

clone_size: .
j_call: TRBJ2-6
v_call: TRBV4-2
d_call: TRBD1
cdr3_nt: TGTGCCAGCAGCCAGGGACAGGGCTTGCGCTCTGGGGCCAACGTCCTGACTTTC
cdr3_aa: CASSQGQGLRSGANVLTF

clone_size: .
j_call: TRBJ2-3
v_call: TRBV4-3
d_call: .
cdr3_nt: TGCGCCAGCAGCCAAGATGCGCCAAGCACAGATACGCAGTATTTT
cdr3_aa: CASSQDAPSTDTQYF

clone_size: .
j_call: TRBJ1-5
v_call: TRBV6-6
d_call: .
cdr3_nt: TGTGCCAGCAGTTCTTTCTCCGGCCCCGGAGATCAGCCCCAGCATTTT
cdr3_aa: CASSSFSGPGDQPQHF

clone_size: few
j_call: TRBJ1-1
v_call: TRBV7-3
d_call: .
cdr3_nt: TGTGCCAGCAGCTCACAGGGAGACACTGAAGCTTTCTTT
cdr3_aa: CASSSQGDTEAFF

clone_size: .
j_call: TRBJ2-7
v_call: TRBV11-2
d_call: .
cdr3_nt: TGTGCCAGCAGCGACGGGGGTTCCTCCTACGAGCAGTACTTC
cdr3_aa: CASSDGGSSYEQYF

clone_size: .
j_call: TRBJ2-5
v_call: TRBV7-7
d_call: .
cdr3_nt: TGTGCCAGCAGCTTAGGGGGGCAGGGGAGGTGGCAAGAGACCCAGTACTTC
cdr3_aa: CASSLGGQGRWQETQYF

clone_size: .
j_call: TRBJ2-5
v_call: TRBV27
d_call: .
cdr3_nt: TGTGCCAGCAGCACGGCATTGGGGAAAGAGACCCAGTACTTC
cdr3_aa: CASSTALGKETQYF

clone_size: once
j_call: TRBJ2-3
v_call: TRBV15
d_call: .
cdr3_nt: TGTGCCACCAGCAGTCTTAGACCGGATACGCAGTATTTT
cdr3_aa: CATSSLRPDTQYF

clone_size: .
j_call: TRBJ2-7
v_call: TRBV15
d_call: .
cdr3_nt: TGTGCCACCAGCCTTCCCCCACCGGACCTTCCCTACGAGCAGTACTTC
cdr3_aa: CATSLPPPDLPYEQYF

clone_size: once
j_call: TRBJ1-5
v_call: TRBV5-3
d_call: TRBD1
cdr3_nt: TGTGCCAGAAGCTTGAGCAGGGGGTTAGTTCAGCCCCAGCATTTT
cdr3_aa: CARSLSRGLVQPQHF

clone_size: .
j_call: TRBJ1-2
v_call: TRBV14
d_call: .
cdr3_nt: TGTGCCAGCAGCCTTCTTCCGGGGCCGGGTTATGGCTACACCTTC
cdr3_aa: CASSLLPGPGYGYTF

clone_size: .
j_call: TRBJ2-7
v_call: TRBV9
d_call: .
cdr3_nt: TGTGCCAGCAGCCTAAATCGGGGGATCGACGAGCAGTACTTC
cdr3_aa: CASSLNRGIDEQYF

clone_size: .
j_call: TRBJ2-7
v_call: TRBV7-8
d_call: TRBD2
cdr3_nt: TGTGCCAGCAGCTCGGGGGGTGGGAGCTCCTACGAGCAGTACTTC
cdr3_aa: CASSSGGGSSYEQYF

clone_size: .
j_call: TRBJ2-4
v_call: TRBV18
d_call: TRBD2
cdr3_nt: TGTGCCAGCTCACCCACTAGCGGGAGGGCCGGGGCCAAAAACATTCAGTACTTC
cdr3_aa: CASSPTSGRAGAKNIQYF

clone_size: .
j_call: TRBJ2-3
v_call: TRBV5-1
d_call: TRBD2
cdr3_nt: TGCGCCACGGGGACGGGGGGAGATACGCAGTATTTT
cdr3_aa: CATGTGGDTQYF

clone_size: .
j_call: TRBJ2-2
v_call: TRBV9
d_call: TRBD1
cdr3_nt: TGTGCCAGCAGCCTCCGGGACAGGCCTTTCCCCGGGGAGCTGTTTTTT
cdr3_aa: CASSLRDRPFPGELFF

clone_size: .
j_call: TRBJ1-2
v_call: TRBV5-4
d_call: TRBD1
cdr3_nt: TGTGCCAGCAGCTACGGACAGGGGGCGTCGGGCTACACCTTC
cdr3_aa: CASSYGQGASGYTF

clone_size: .
j_call: TRBJ2-7
v_call: TRBV10-3
d_call: TRBD2
cdr3_nt: TGTGCCATCGGGCTAGCGGGAGGGCCGGGGCAGTACTTC
cdr3_aa: CAIGLAGGPGQYF

clone_size: .
j_call: TRBJ1-1
v_call: TRBV9
d_call: .
cdr3_nt: TGTGCCAGCAGCGTAGGAGGGGGAAACCCCTCCACTGAAGCTTTCTTT
cdr3_aa: CASSVGGGNPSTEAFF

clone_size: .
j_call: TRBJ2-3
v_call: TRBV7-2
d_call: TRBD2
cdr3_nt: TGTGCCAGCAGCTCGAGGACTAGCGGCCCCACTAGCACAGATACGCAGTATTTT
cdr3_aa: CASSSRTSGPTSTDTQYF

clone_size: .
j_call: TRBJ2-7
v_call: TRBV28
d_call: TRBD2
cdr3_nt: TGTGCCAGTTTAGGTCGGCGGGAGGGTTTCGAGCAGTACTTC
cdr3_aa: CASLGRREGFEQYF

clone_size: .
j_call: TRBJ2-7
v_call: TRBV10-2
d_call: TRBD2
cdr3_nt: TGCGCCAGCGGGGGCGGGAGGGCTGTCGAGCAGTACTTC
cdr3_aa: CASGGGRAVEQYF

clone_size: .
j_call: TRBJ1-2
v_call: TRBV7-8
d_call: TRBD1
cdr3_nt: TGTGCCAGCAGCTCGGACAGGTTGGGTAGCGGCTATGGCTACACCTTC
cdr3_aa: CASSSDRLGSGYGYTF

clone_size: .
j_call: TRBJ2-1
v_call: TRBV7-9
d_call: .
cdr3_nt: TGTGCCAGCAGCCCAGCGCAGAGAACTAGTGACTACAATGAGCAGTTCTTC
cdr3_aa: CASSPAQRTSDYNEQFF